The entry that follows covers one T cell receptor (beta chain) sequence. Antigen unknown. This sample stems from a study of cytomegalovirus exposure and HLA in healthy donors. Findings and caveats of the study: Confirmation was obtained in vitro that a few CMV-associated chains are specific for CMV antigens. It was reported that the classifier diagnosed cytomegalovirus status with high specificity and sensitivity in both the original and validation cohorts.

Sequencing used immunoSEQ multiplex PCR; TCRdb keeps in-frame clones, though not all of them. The sample yields some 120,000 clones, 88% seen once. Donors were drawn from the roughly 110-subject validation cohort, separate from the approximately 680-subject first cohort. The clonotype originates from a man in his thirties or forties in good health and CMV-seronegative. Sequencing input: PBMCs.

The CDR3 loop is CATTGDNTDTQYF. CDR3 bases: TGTGCCACCACAGGGGACAACACAGATACGCAGTATTTT. This chain links TRBV19 with TRBJ2-3; 7 nucleotides agree with TRBD1. Germline V gene data show CDR1 as LNHDA and CDR2 as SQIVND (reference sequence). The CDR3 is 13 amino acids. The V gene end was trimmed by 10 bases and the J gene end by 2 bases; junction bases not matched to a gene: 6.